These 4 T cell receptor beta chains were sequenced from one sample in a study of early T cells in non-severe SARS-CoV-2 infection. TCRdb analysed the 5' RACE reads with MiXCR anew, one entry per CDR3 protein. The sample carries about 34,000 distinct CDR3 sequences, around 7% recorded once. This specimen was whole blood, taken at baseline. The receptors were gathered from an adult who was a healthcare worker with PCR-confirmed SARS-CoV-2 infection or an uninfected control (not recorded which).

V and J are TRBV24-1 and TRBJ2-1; 11 bases are shared with TRBD2. Germline V gene data show CDR1 as KGHDR and CDR2 as SFDVKD. This CDR3 has 15 amino acids. The V and J ends lost 4 bases and 6 bases, in that order; junction bases with no gene match: 4. In DNA, the CDR3 is TGTGCCACCAGTGAACCGGGACTAGCGGTCAATGAGCAGTTCTTC. Translating it yields CATSEPGLAVNEQFF.

This sequence joins TRBV29-1 and TRBJ2-4; D is unresolved. The CDR3 has 14 amino acids. Germline V lookup: CDR1 SQVTM, CDR2 ANQGSEA. V shed 4 bases and J shed 8 bases, with 18 bases lying between them. In nucleotides, the CDR3 is TGCAGCGTTGGTGTAGGGTCTGGGTCGGACATTCAGTACTTC. The encoded protein is CSVGVGSGSDIQYF. Filled out from reference TRBV29-1 and TRBJ2-4, the complete variable domain reads SAVISQKPSRDICQRGTSLTIQCQVDSQVTMMFWYRQQPGQSLTLIATANQGSEATYESGFVIDKFPISRPNLTFSTLTVSNMSPEDSSIYLCSVGVGSGSDIQYFGAGTRLSVL.

The chain employs TRBV20-1 and TRBJ2-1; no definite D call. Germline CDR1 reads DFQATT; CDR2 reads SNEGSKA (reference sequence). CDR3 length equals 14 residues. V shed 6 bases and J shed 9 bases, with 21 bases lying between them. The CDR3 DNA reads as TGCAGTGCAGGGTCAATCAGCGTGGGCGGTGAGCAGTTCTTC. Amino acids: CSAGSISVGGEQFF.

This rearrangement joins TRBV12-3 or TRBV12-4 to TRBJ1-4, with 8 bases lining up with TRBD1. Losses at the gene ends were 6 bases for V and 5 bases for J; bases not matched to a gene: 8. The CDR3 length is 15 residues. CDR3 region: CASRPGTGRNEKLFF. The CDR3, as DNA: TGTGCCAGCAGGCCAGGGACAGGCAGAAATGAAAAACTGTTTTTT.